This T cell receptor (beta chain) was found in a study of human T cells and chemical hapten exposure. Study context: Small differences in pooled library volume mainly drove the variation in TCR yields per sample.

This clonotype occurred a few times. The antigen is undetermined. The CDR3 sequence is 14 residues long. Per the germline V gene, CDR1 is SGHRS and CDR2 is YFSETQ. V lost 0 bases and J 4 bases, leaving 10 bases between the germline ends. Findings and limits, study-wide: TCRs whose frequency exceeded 1 in 1000 remained the same following DPC sensitization.

It was the library that attached unique molecular identifiers to individual cDNA molecules. Source study methods: Counting gave a median of about 89,000 TCRs per sample, with values ranging from about 23,224 to 750,000. MiXCR, run by TCRdb on the reads, gives a single entry per CDR3 protein. These V and J calls derive from TCRdb rather than the authors' analysis. The sample consists of about 120,000 distinct CDR3 sequences, approximately 9.3% of them appearing once. Extraction of total RNA was performed on unfractionated whole blood. The clonotype comes from a human donor in good health. Some clones in this sample may be carry-over from other donors' samples. Material for sequencing was whole blood. The chain has TRBV5-1 and TRBJ2-5; D gene ambiguous. The CDR3, as DNA: TGCGCCAGCAGCTTGGGGCACAGAAGAGAGACCCAGTACTTC. Encoded protein: CASSLGHRRETQYF.